A selection of T cell receptor beta chains follows, all from one sample in a study of response to subunit inactivated influenza vaccine. Each CDR3 protein is one row after TCRdb ran MiXCR on the RT-PCR reads. The sample records about 500,000 distinct CDR3 sequences, around 13% being singletons. Sequenced material: PBMCs from blood, taken roughly 46 days after vaccination. Receptor source: a man aged 50-60 years who received an inactivated influenza vaccine. The CDR3 runs from the conserved cysteine through the conserved F or W. D genes are given only for firm matches. Not every row has a clone size; where given, it reads once, few, many or a size class.

-,TRBV5-8,TRBJ2-1,TRBD2,CASSPPGLAFREQFF,TGTGCCAGCAGCCCACCGGGACTAGCGTTTCGTGAGCAGTTCTTC
few,TRBV20-1,TRBJ1-2,TRBD1,CSARGGGQYLNYGYTF,TGCAGTGCTAGAGGGGGGGGACAGTACCTTAACTATGGCTACACCTTC
-,TRBV29-1,TRBJ2-3,TRBD2,CSVGTRTSGSRDTQYF,TGCAGCGTCGGAACCAGGACTAGCGGGAGTCGAGATACGCAGTATTTT
few,TRBV7-9,TRBJ2-3,-,CASSLDILKDTQYF,TGTGCCAGCAGCTTAGACATCTTAAAAGATACGCAGTATTTT
-,TRBV7-2,TRBJ1-2,TRBD1,CASRETGGAGYGYTF,TGTGCCAGCAGGGAAACAGGGGGCGCGGGCTATGGCTACACCTTC
few,TRBV7-2,TRBJ1-4,-,CASSLAGVPNEKLFF,TGTGCCAGCAGCTTAGCAGGGGTTCCTAATGAAAAACTGTTTTTT
-,TRBV12-3/TRBV12-4,TRBJ2-1,-,CASSTPGYEQFF,TGTGCCAGCAGTACACCAGGGTATGAGCAGTTCTTC
-,TRBV5-6,TRBJ2-7,TRBD1,CASTLGTGLHEQYF,TGTGCCAGCACCTTGGGGACAGGGCTCCACGAGCAGTACTTC
-,TRBV9,TRBJ2-3,TRBD1,CASSVEGGSGDTQYF,TGTGCCAGCAGCGTAGAAGGGGGCTCGGGAGATACGCAGTATTTT
few,TRBV7-2,TRBJ2-7,-,CASRNRDGLSYEQYF,TGTGCCAGCAGGAATCGGGACGGACTCTCCTACGAGCAGTACTTC
-,TRBV28,TRBJ2-1,-,CASSRQSLYNEQFF,TGTGCCAGCAGTAGACAGTCTCTTTACAATGAGCAGTTCTTC
-,TRBV5-1,TRBJ2-1,TRBD2,CASNPGLAYGSYNEQFF,TGCGCCAGCAACCCGGGACTAGCGTACGGCTCCTACAATGAGCAGTTCTTC
many,TRBV6-2/TRBV6-3,TRBJ2-7,TRBD1,CASSYQTGREQYF,TGTGCCAGCAGTTACCAGACAGGGCGTGAGCAGTACTTC
few,TRBV24-1,TRBJ2-7,-,CATSAQGWGEQYF,TGTGCCACCAGTGCTCAGGGTTGGGGAGAGCAGTACTTC
few,TRBV28,TRBJ1-4,-,CATTPGTGTYEKLFF,TGTGCCACCACCCCCGGGACCGGGACGTATGAAAAACTGTTTTTT
many,TRBV20-1,TRBJ2-1,-,CSARRGNEQFF,TGCAGTGCTAGGCGCGGGAATGAGCAGTTCTTC
many,TRBV7-2,TRBJ2-7,TRBD2,CASSQLGLAVSEQYF,TGTGCCAGCAGCCAGCTGGGACTAGCTGTTAGCGAGCAGTACTTC
few,TRBV6-2/TRBV6-3,TRBJ2-7,-,CASSETGYEQYF,TGTGCCAGCAGTGAGACGGGGTACGAGCAGTACTTC
few,TRBV24-1,TRBJ2-7,-,CATSEARSPNRGQYF,TGTGCCACCAGTGAGGCGCGGTCTCCTAATCGGGGGCAGTACTTC
few,TRBV11-2,TRBJ2-7,-,CASSEGTGTSYEQYF,TGTGCCAGCAGCGAAGGGACCGGAACTTCCTACGAGCAGTACTTC
-,TRBV11-2,TRBJ2-7,-,CASSLIFGAYEQYF,TGTGCCAGCAGCCTCATCTTCGGAGCCTACGAGCAGTACTTC
-,TRBV5-1,TRBJ2-3,-,CASQRHGSSTDTQYF,TGCGCCAGTCAGCGACACGGGAGTAGCACAGATACGCAGTATTTT
-,TRBV28,TRBJ2-7,-,CATLLGGSYDQYF,TGTGCCACCCTCCTAGGTGGGTCCTACGATCAGTACTTC